This entry lists 19 T cell receptor beta chains sequenced from one sample in a study of cytomegalovirus exposure and HLA in healthy donors. The PCR made use of 60 Vbeta and 13 Jbeta primers. Clones were read by immunoSEQ multiplex PCR, and TCRdb kept only the in-frame ones, dropping some. Among under 150,000 clones listed, about 74% were seen once. Sequences were obtained from PBMCs. The receptors come from a man between 25 and 39 years old in good health and CMV-seronegative.

CDR3 coding DNA: TGTGCCAGCAGCCCCGTGGCAGGGGGCGCCATCTATGGCTACACCTTC. Translated: CASSPVAGGAIYGYTF. The rearrangement links TRBV7-2 to TRBJ1-2, with 8 bases identical to TRBD1. Trimming took 5 bases from V and 4 from J; bases not matched to a gene: 12. The CDR3 spans 16 residues. Germline lookup yields CDR1 SGHTA and CDR2 FQGNSA.

This clone occurred once. The rearrangement links TRBV5-4 to TRBJ2-1; 13 bases match TRBD2. The CDR3 is made up of 16 amino acids. Germline trimming cut 0 bases from V and 4 bases from J; bases unmatched to any gene: 1. Germline V gene data show CDR1 as SGHNT and CDR2 as YYREEE (reference sequence). CDR3 DNA sequence: TGTGCCAGCAGCTTGGAGGGACTAGCGGGGTACAATGAGCAGTTCTTC. Translation: CASSLEGLAGYNEQFF.

This chain joins TRBV9 and TRBJ2-1, with D possibly matching TRBD2 (5 bases). Germline V gene sequence: CDR1 SGDLS, CDR2 YYNGEE. CDR3 length: 16 residues. Trimming left V 0 bases short and J 5 bases short, with 15 bases between. The CDR3 here is CASSVGPGNSNNEQFF. Here the CDR3 DNA reads TGTGCCAGCAGCGTAGGACCGGGAAATTCCAACAATGAGCAGTTCTTC.

The J gene is TRBJ1-2, the V gene TRBV9; 12 positions match TRBD1. This CDR3 has 17 residues. V gave up 0 bases and J gave up 2 bases; unmatched junction bases: 5. Germline loops: CDR1 SGDLS, CDR2 YYNGEE. This CDR3 reads CASSVGDRGLSNYGYTF. In DNA, the CDR3 is TGTGCCAGCAGCGTAGGGGACAGGGGGCTCTCAAACTATGGCTACACCTTC.

The V and J genes are TRBV19 and TRBJ2-1, with TRBD2 identical over 14 bases. V gave up 0 bases and J gave up 16 bases; unmatched junction bases: 5. Germline loops: CDR1 LNHDA, CDR2 SQIVND (reference sequence). The CDR3 spans 14 residues. CDR3 nucleotides: TGTGCCAGTAGTATAGACGGGACTAGCGGGAGTTCTTTCTTC. Translating it yields CASSIDGTSGSSFF.

J is TRBJ1-5 and V is TRBV2; 8 positions agree with TRBD1. Germline CDR1 reads SNHLY; CDR2 reads FYNNEI. V was clipped by 5 bases and J by 3 bases; unmatched bases: 6. The CDR3 is made up of 15 amino acids. The CDR3 sequence is CASSHGQGPNQPQHF. DNA for the CDR3: TGTGCCAGCAGTCACGGACAGGGCCCCAATCAGCCCCAGCATTTT.

This clone is a singleton in its sample. The chain uses TRBV30 and TRBJ2-7; D call uncertain. V lost 2 bases and J lost 4, with 12 bases in between. Germline V gene lookup returns CDR1 GTSNPN and CDR2 SVGIG (reference sequence). There are 13 residues in the CDR3. The CDR3, as DNA: TGTGCCTGGAGTTACGGAGAGGAATACGAGCAGTACTTC. Translation gives CAWSYGEEYEQYF.

This clone was picked up a small number of times. The V and J genes are TRBV25-1 and TRBJ1-5, with 7 bases lining up with TRBD1. The germline V gene encodes CDR1 MGHDK and CDR2 SYGVNS. The CDR3 length is 14 residues. Germline trimming cut 4 bases from V and 4 bases from J; bases unmatched to any gene: 4. The CDR3 nucleotides read TGTGCCAGCAGTGGGGGGACAGCGAATCAGCCCCAGCATTTT. This sequence encodes CASSGGTANQPQHF. Full variable domain (remainder filled in from reference TRBV25-1 and TRBJ1-5): EADIYQTPRYLVIGTGKKITLECSQTMGHDKMYWYQQDPGMELHLIHYSYGVNSTEKGDLSSESTVSRIRTEHFPLTLESARPSHTSQYLCASSGGTANQPQHFGDGTRLSIL.

The chain joins TRBV4-1 to TRBJ1-2; no reliable D call. Germline CDR1 MGHRA, CDR2 YSYEKL. The V gene lost 1 base and the J gene lost 8 bases, with 8 bases spanning the gap. The CDR3 spans 12 residues. The CDR3 protein is CASSQGGAGYTF. CDR3 DNA sequence: TGCGCCAGCAGCCAAGGCGGTGCCGGCTACACCTTC.

The chain employs TRBV4-1 and TRBJ2-5; 7 nucleotides match TRBD1. Trimming took 4 bases from V and 2 from J; bases not matched to a gene: 1. The CDR3 has 13 residues. Germline V gives CDR1 MGHRA, CDR2 YSYEKL. CDR3 protein: CASSPGQQETQYF. DNA of the CDR3: TGCGCCAGCAGCCCGGGACAGCAAGAGACCCAGTACTTC.

The chain links TRBV30 to TRBJ2-7, with TRBD1 matching 9 bases. The CDR3 is 15 residues long. From germline, CDR1 is GTSNPN and CDR2 SVGIG (reference sequence). V was clipped by 0 bases and J by 4 bases; unmatched bases: 7. The DNA for the CDR3 is TGTGCCTGGAGTGTACTTGGACAGGGGCCATACGAGCAGTACTTC. It codes for CAWSVLGQGPYEQYF.

The V gene is TRBV10-3, the J gene TRBJ2-7; 8 bases map to TRBD2. The length of the CDR3 is 12 residues. Losses at the gene ends were 10 bases for V and 4 bases for J; bases not matched to a gene: 6. Per germline, CDR1 ENHRY and CDR2 SYGVKD. The CDR3 protein is CATGTSVYEQYF. In DNA form, the CDR3 reads TGTGCCACCGGGACTAGTGTTTACGAGCAGTACTTC.

This clone turned up a few times. This chain joins TRBV19 and TRBJ1-5; maybe TRBD1 (5 bases). Germline V lookup: CDR1 LNHDA, CDR2 SQIVND (reference sequence). Trimming removed 3 bases from V and 0 bases from J, with 18 bases in between. The CDR3 consists of 18 residues. In DNA, the CDR3 is TGTGCCAGTAGTATTCTTCCCCTGCTGGACAATAGCAATCAGCCCCAGCATTTT. Translating gives CASSILPLLDNSNQPQHF.

The chain joins TRBV11-2 to TRBJ1-2; D is perhaps TRBD1 (6 bases). Germline V gives CDR1 SGHAT, CDR2 FQNNGV. V lost 5 bases and J 8 bases, leaving 15 bases between the germline ends. This CDR3 is 13 amino acids long. CDR3 bases: TGTGCCAGCAGCCTACGTGTGCAGGGGGGCTACACCTTC. Translation gives CASSLRVQGGYTF.

The rearrangement uses TRBV4-2 and TRBJ2-4, with D possibly being TRBD1 (6 bases). Trimming removed 2 bases from V and 3 bases from J, with 26 bases in between. The CDR3 is 20 residues long. CDR1 LGHNA and CDR2 YNFKEQ come from the germline V gene. The CDR3 coding sequence is TGTGCCAGCAGCCAACGACCGGGACACCGGTCGATTGAAAGCAAAAACATTCAGTACTTC. Protein: CASSQRPGHRSIESKNIQYF.

This clone turned up a few times. This rearrangement joins TRBV14 to TRBJ2-5, with D tentatively TRBD1 (5 bases). CDR1 and CDR2 from the germline V gene are SGHDN and FVKESK. CDR3 size: 15 residues. V lost 1 base to trimming and J lost 11 bases, with 20 bases between them. CDR3 loop: CASSQVVQGWKEQYF. DNA for the CDR3: TGTGCCAGCAGCCAAGTTGTGCAGGGATGGAAAGAGCAGTACTTC.

The chain couples TRBV15 to TRBJ2-7; 7 nucleotides match TRBD1. Germline lookup yields CDR1 LNHNV and CDR2 YYDKDF (reference sequence). V trimming: 0 bases; J trimming: 2 bases; junction bases outside the gene matches: 7. CDR3 length: 16 residues. CDR3 nucleotide sequence: TGTGCCACCAGCAGAGAAGGGGGCAGGGCAACCTACGAGCAGTACTTC. As protein: CATSREGGRATYEQYF.

The chain employs TRBV9 and TRBJ1-1; D gene uncertain. In germline, CDR1 is SGDLS, CDR2 YYNGEE. This CDR3 region has 14 residues. V shed 0 bases and J shed 1 base, with 7 bases lying between them. The chain's CDR3 is CASSVVAQNTEAFF. DNA of the CDR3: TGTGCCAGCAGCGTAGTAGCCCAGAACACTGAAGCTTTCTTT.

The rearrangement joins TRBV6-5 to TRBJ2-1; tentatively, D is TRBD1 (5 bases). CDR1 and CDR2 (germline): MNHEY, SVGAGI. The CDR3 totals 13 residues. V was cut by 6 bases and J by 8 bases, with 14 bases left in between. The CDR3 region is CASRRTTSYEQFF. For the CDR3, the DNA is TGTGCCAGCAGGAGGACAACCAGCTATGAGCAGTTCTTC.